The 22 T cell receptor beta chains below all came from one sample that was sequenced in a study of tumor-infiltrating lymphocytes in primary liver carcinoma. Each 20-30 mg portion of unsorted bulk tissue served as the source for co-extraction of RNA and DNA. Starting from 450 to 500 ng of total RNA, TCR beta cDNA was produced with a primer in the constant region. Slightly modified ARM-PCR served as the procedure for the TCR beta libraries. These libraries came from three rounds of nested multiplex PCR. Researchers ran the first two PCR rounds for about 11 cycles each with TRBV1-TRBV30 forward primers and a C-beta reverse primer. MiXCR, applied by TCRdb to the multiplex PCR reads, yields one record per CDR3 protein. Here the sample spans roughly 120,000 distinct CDR3 sequences, roughly 70% being singletons. The specimen sequenced was tumor-adjacent normal liver tissue. Receptors originate from a woman in her sixties or seventies with primary liver carcinoma and hepatitis B virus infection.

With regard to this clonotype: A much more abundant neighbour one base away suggests this may be a read error. This chain uses TRBV28 with TRBJ2-1; 8 nucleotides align to TRBD1. Germline CDR1 and CDR2: MDHEN and SYDVKM. This CDR3 is 16 amino acids long. The CDR3 nucleotides are TGTGCCAGCATCGACTCAGGGGGCGGCTCCTACCATGAGCAGTTCTTC. It specifies CASIDSGGGSYHEQFF.

A remark on this clonotype: Given a much more abundant clone one base away, this may be a read error. V usage is TRBV11-2 and J usage is TRBJ1-5; D is perhaps TRBD1 (6 bases). Germline-derived CDR1 and CDR2 are SGHAT and FQNNGV. The CDR3 covers 16 residues. The CDR3 coding sequence is TGTGCCAGCAGCCGAAAACAGGGTTTTCGCATTCAGCCCCGGCATTTT. Its translation: CASSRKQGFRIQPRHF.

The table lists this clonotype with a count of one. The conserved closing phenylalanine or tryptophan is absent in this CDR3, likely reflecting a read error. The V gene is TRBV19, the J gene TRBJ2-3; the D gene could be TRBD1 or TRBD2 (5 bases each). Germline V gives CDR1 LNHDA, CDR2 SQIVND (reference sequence). This CDR3 has 13 residues. V was clipped by 3 bases and J by 4 bases, with 8 bases between them. The CDR3 coding sequence is TGTGCCAGTAGTATGGGGGATCCAGATACGCAGTATTCT. It translates to CASSMGDPDTQYS.

For this clonotype: Sequence at one end of the junction differs from germline and may be a read error. The chain uses TRBV29-1 and TRBJ2-3; D is unclear. The CDR3 is 16 amino acids. Germline loops: CDR1 SQVTM, CDR2 ANQGSEA. For the CDR3, the DNA is TGCAGCGTTGAAATTCCCGATGGGGTCAGCATAGATACGCACTATTTT. Translating gives CSVEIPDGVSIDTHYF.

As concerns this clonotype: A read error may produce the germline difference seen at one junction end. The chain has TRBV11-2 and TRBJ2-3; no clear D gene. Germline CDR1 SGHAT, CDR2 FQNNGV. This CDR3 comprises 17 residues. CDR3 nucleotide sequence: TGTGCCGGCAGCCCCCCCGGGCGAAAAAGTGGGACAGATACGCAGTATTTT. Amino acid sequence: CAGSPPGRKSGTDTQYF.

There are many counts of this clonotype. The chain uses TRBV4-1 and TRBJ2-5; 7 nucleotides agree with TRBD1. The germline V gene has CDR1 MGHRA and CDR2 YSYEKL. The CDR3 is 14 amino acids. V lost 3 bases and J lost 5; bases outside the gene matches: 6. CDR3 loop: CASSQRQGSETQYF. CDR3 bases: TGCGCCAGCAGCCAGAGACAGGGTAGCGAGACCCAGTACTTC.

The chain links TRBV4-1 to TRBJ2-7; the D gene is possibly TRBD1 (6 bases). Trimming left V 3 bases short and J 10 bases short, with 16 bases between. The V gene's germline CDR1 is MGHRA and CDR2 YSYEKL. The CDR3 sequence is 13 residues long. In DNA, the CDR3 is TGCGCCAGCAGCCAGTCCAGGGGAGTCGGACAGTACTTC. Its protein is CASSQSRGVGQYF.

This clonotype has ten or more counts. V usage is TRBV6-1 and J usage is TRBJ1-2, with 7 bases matching TRBD1. V lost 10 bases to trimming and J lost 14 bases; unmatched junction nucleotides: 19. The CDR3 covers 13 residues. Germline assignment: CDR1 MNHNS and CDR2 SASEGT. The CDR3, as DNA: TGTGCCACCCGGGACAGAATACCCCTATCGTTTACCTTC. It codes for CATRDRIPLSFTF.

Details on this clonotype: This may stem from a read error, because a much larger clone lies one nucleotide away. The chain recombines TRBV7-9 with TRBJ2-3, with TRBD1 as a possible D gene (6 bases). This CDR3 is built from 15 residues. Trimming stripped 3 bases from V and 3 bases from J, with 13 bases between. Germline assignment: CDR1 SEHNR and CDR2 FQNEAQ (reference sequence). CDR3 sequence reads: CASSFEQGGTDTQYF. The CDR3 nucleotides are TGTGCCAGCAGCTTTGAACAGGGTGGAACAGATACGCAGTATTTT. The whole variable domain, filled in from reference TRBV7-9 and TRBJ2-3, reads DTGVSQNPRHKITKRGQNVTFRCDPISEHNRLYWYRQTLGQGPEFLTYFQNEAQLEKSRLLSDRFSAERPKGSFSTLEIQRTEQGDSAMYLCASSFEQGGTDTQYFGPGTRLTVL.

As for this clonotype: Given the absence of the conserved phenylalanine or tryptophan at the CDR3 end, a read error is likely. Because the CDR3's place on the DNA is in doubt, the DNA is left out and the CDR3 is given as listed by TCRdb. The CDR3: CASTSPGLYNEQFS. The V call is TRBV10-2, the J call TRBJ2-1; the DNA was not compared with TRBD1, the D call given in the table. In germline, CDR1 is WSHSY, CDR2 SAAADI. With termini counted, the CDR3 has 14 amino acids.

With respect to this clonotype: An end of the junction differs from the germline gene, which may be a read error. The V call is TRBV5-4, the J call TRBJ2-3; tentatively, D is TRBD2 (6 bases). The CDR3 extends over 15 amino acids. Germline lookup yields CDR1 SGHNT and CDR2 YYREEE (reference sequence). CDR3 DNA: TGTGCCTGCAGCTTCGCGGGGACTGGCGCCGATACGCAGTATTTT. This gives the protein CACSFAGTGADTQYF.

In this sample, this clonotype turned up many times. The rearrangement joins TRBV19 to TRBJ2-7, with 9 nucleotides matching TRBD1. The germline gives CDR1 LNHDA, CDR2 SQIVND (reference sequence). With V trimmed by 4 bases and J by 3 bases, 7 bases remained unmatched. The CDR3 has 15 residues. The CDR3 region has the DNA TGTGCCAGTAGTACCACCGGGACAGGGCGCTACGAGCAGTACTTC. Protein: CASSTTGTGRYEQYF.

Remarks on this clonotype: Mismatch with germline at one junction end may stem from a read error. The rearrangement links TRBV13 to TRBJ2-2; D is perhaps TRBD2 (6 bases). The germline gives CDR1 PRHDT, CDR2 FYEKMQ (reference sequence). The CDR3 is made up of 13 amino acids. CDR3 region: CASGLGGTGEPFF. The CDR3 nucleotides read TGTGCCAGCGGTTTAGGAGGGACCGGGGAGCCGTTTTTT.

Turning to this clonotype: A junction end diverges from the germline sequence, so it may reflect a read error. The V and J genes are TRBV4-2 and TRBJ1-2, with TRBD1 as a possible D gene (6 bases). Germline CDR1 and CDR2: LGHNA and YNFKEQ. The CDR3 is made up of 15 amino acids. The DNA of the CDR3 is TGTGCCAACAGCCAAGAAGGGGGTGCGTCCTATGGCTACACCTTC. It yields the protein CANSQEGGASYGYTF.

This clonotype appeared many times. This chain links TRBV7-8 with TRBJ2-7; 7 bases line up with TRBD2. V gave up 7 bases and J gave up 0 bases; unmatched junction bases: 9. The CDR3 has 15 residues. Germline values: CDR1 SGHVS, CDR2 FQNEAQ. Written as DNA, the CDR3 is TGTGCCAGCATCCCGGGGGGTTTCCTCTCCTACGAGCAGTACTTC. It translates to CASIPGGFLSYEQYF.

Notes on this clonotype: It is likely a read error, because the conserved phenylalanine at the end of the CDR3 is missing. This sequence joins TRBV6-5 and TRBJ2-5, with 8 bases matching TRBD2. The CDR3 is 15 amino acids. Germline CDR1 MNHEY, CDR2 SVGAGI. The DNA of the CDR3 is TGTGCCAGCAGATACTCGTTTGCGGGAGGAGAGACCCAGTACTGC. Its translation is CASRYSFAGGETQYC.

On this clonotype itself: Compared with germline, one end of the junction differs, possibly owing to a read error. The chain is built from TRBV11-3 and TRBJ2-7, with TRBD1 matching over 7 bases. Germline assignment: CDR1 SGHNT and CDR2 YENEEA. The CDR3 spans 15 residues. CDR3 protein: CASSEPSRGFYEQYF. In DNA, the CDR3 is TGTGCCAGCAGCGAGCCCTCCAGGGGGTTCTACGAGCAGTATTTC.

As to this clonotype: It may be a read error: a sequence one base away is much more abundant. The chain links TRBV7-9 to TRBJ2-3; no clear D gene. This CDR3 is built from 13 residues. Germline assignment: CDR1 SEHNR and CDR2 FQNEAQ (reference sequence). The CDR3 sequence is CASSLGSTETQYF. The CDR3 DNA reads TGTGCCAGCAGCTTAGGGAGCACAGAAACGCAGTATTTT.

Concerning this clonotype: One junction end disagrees with the germline gene, perhaps due to a read error. V gene TRBV12-5 combines with J gene TRBJ2-4; possibly TRBD1 or TRBD2 for D (5 bases each). Germline CDR1 and CDR2: LGHNT and FRNRAP. This CDR3 spans 14 amino acids. The CDR3 DNA follows: TGTGCTAGTGATTTGGGCCGGGACGAAAACTTTCAGTACTTC. Residues: CASDLGRDENFQYF. Looking up the rest from reference TRBV12-5 and TRBJ2-4 gives the full variable domain: DARVTQTPRHKVTEMGQEVTMRCQPILGHNTVFWYRQTMMQGLELLAYFRNRAPLDDSGMPKDRFSAEMPDATLATLKIQPSEPRDSAVYFCASDLGRDENFQYFGAGTRLSVL.

V usage is TRBV11-2 and J usage is TRBJ2-7; weak D call: TRBD2 (6 bases). There are 15 residues in the CDR3. V was clipped by 6 bases and J by 3 bases, with 18 bases between them. From germline, CDR1 is SGHAT and CDR2 FQNNGV. The CDR3 region is CASSLGPGGSYEQYF. CDR3 coding DNA: TGTGCCAGCAGTTTGGGGCCTGGAGGGAGCTACGAGCAGTACTTC.

As concerns this clonotype: In this CDR3 the conserved last residue, phenylalanine or tryptophan, is missing, so a read error is likely. The rearrangement uses TRBV5-4 and TRBJ2-1, with D possibly being TRBD1 or TRBD2 (5 bases each). Looked up from germline, CDR1 is SGHNT and CDR2 is YYREEE (reference sequence). The CDR3 runs to 16 residues. In nucleotides, the CDR3 is TGCGCCAGCACCCGTGGGGGACCTCTTCCAAACAATGAGCAGTTCCTC. Encoded protein: CASTRGGPLPNNEQFL.

This clonotype came up many times. The J gene is TRBJ1-4, the V gene TRBV6-1; 10 bases match TRBD1. The CDR3 covers 16 residues. Germline-derived CDR1 and CDR2 are MNHNS and SASEGT. The J segment lost 6 bases and the V segment lost 0 bases, leaving 4 bases of the junction unmatched. The CDR3 sequence is CASSEAIGTGDEKLFF. As DNA, the CDR3 is TGTGCCAGCAGTGAAGCGATCGGGACAGGGGATGAAAAACTGTTTTTT.